This is a list of T cell receptor beta chains from one sample in a study of T-cell memory formation after mild COVID-19. One entry per CDR3 protein, called by TCRdb with MiXCR from the 5' RACE reads. The top ten clones hold 4.5% to 6.5% of a sample with 120,000 or so distinct CDR3 sequences, 15% to 20% of them seen once. Input material: PBMCs or a T cell subset sorted from them (not recorded which). The receptors stem from a man between 18 and 29 years old who had mild COVID-19 (a few samples of this study predate the infection). Cell type and time point are not known. CDR3s include the opening cysteine and the closing phenylalanine or tryptophan. Fields, in order: V gene, J gene, D gene, clone size, CDR3 DNA, CDR3 protein. The D gene is left open where the match is weak. Size is stated for part of the rows, as once, few or many counts, or as a class when the clone is expanded.

TRBV5-1	TRBJ2-2	TRBD1	few	TGCGCCAGCAGCTTGGACGGGACAGGGGCAACCGGGGAGCTGTTTTTT	CASSLDGTGATGELFF
TRBV5-1	TRBJ2-3	-	few	TGCGCCAGCAGCTTGGGGCCAGGAGCCACAGATACGCAGTATTTT	CASSLGPGATDTQYF
TRBV4-3	TRBJ2-7	TRBD2	few	TGCGCCAGCAGCCGGCTAGCGGGGGGCTTTTACGAGCAGTACTTC	CASSRLAGGFYEQYF
TRBV5-1	TRBJ2-1	TRBD2	-	TGCGCCAGCAGCTTGGCCCCTAGCGGGGGGAATGAGCAGTTCTTC	CASSLAPSGGNEQFF
TRBV12-3/TRBV12-4	TRBJ2-3	TRBD2	-	TGTGCCAGCAGTTTATGGGGGGGGGATACGCAGTATTTT	CASSLWGGDTQYF
TRBV20-1	TRBJ2-7	-	few	TGCAGTACCAGCTTTGGGACATCGACAGAGCAGTACTTC	CSTSFGTSTEQYF
TRBV7-9	TRBJ1-5	TRBD1	-	TGTGCCAGCAGCCCGGGACAGGGGAATCAGCCCCAGCATTTT	CASSPGQGNQPQHF
TRBV6-5	TRBJ1-2	-	few	TGTGCCAGCAGTTATTACGACAGCTATGGCTACACCTTC	CASSYYDSYGYTF
TRBV6-6	TRBJ1-5	-	-	TGTGACAGCAGTTATGGCTTGGGGCAGCCCCAGCATTTT	CDSSYGLGQPQHF
TRBV5-6	TRBJ2-5	-	-	TGTGCCAGCAGCTTGACAGAGTTAGAGACCCAGTACTTC	CASSLTELETQYF
TRBV6-6	TRBJ2-5	TRBD2	few	TGTGCCAGCAGTTACCCGTGGACTGGGGGGGACCAAGAGACCCAGTACTTC	CASSYPWTGGDQETQYF
TRBV14	TRBJ1-2	TRBD1	few	TGTGCCAGCAGCCTACACGCCGGGACAGGGAGGGGCTACACCTTC	CASSLHAGTGRGYTF
TRBV12-3/TRBV12-4	TRBJ2-7	TRBD1	few	TGTGCCAGCTCGACCGGGACAGAAGTCTACGAGCAGTACTTC	CASSTGTEVYEQYF
TRBV10-3	TRBJ2-3	TRBD2	few	TGTGCCATCAGACCGGGACTAGCGGGGGGGAACCTCACAGATACGCAGTATTTT	CAIRPGLAGGNLTDTQYF
TRBV27	TRBJ2-3	TRBD2	-	TGTGCCAGCAGTCGCCCCCCGAGCGGGGGTAGAGATACGCAGTATTTT	CASSRPPSGGRDTQYF
TRBV5-1	TRBJ2-5	TRBD1	-	TGCGCCAGCAGCGTCGGGACAGGGGACGGGACCCAGTACTTC	CASSVGTGDGTQYF
TRBV12-3/TRBV12-4	TRBJ2-2	-	few	TGTGCCAGCAGTCTAGGGCTAGCAGGGGCCGGGGAGCTGTTTTTT	CASSLGLAGAGELFF
TRBV6-5	TRBJ2-7	TRBD2	few	TGTGCCAGCAGTTACTCGAGGTTTTCTAGCGGGGGTTACGAGCAGTACTTC	CASSYSRFSSGGYEQYF
TRBV6-6	TRBJ2-3	-	-	TGTGCCAGCAGAAAGGACCGAACCACAGATACGCAGTATTTT	CASRKDRTTDTQYF
TRBV28	TRBJ2-3	-	many	TGTGCCAGCAGTACAACAGGGAGTCAAGATACGCAGTATTTT	CASSTTGSQDTQYF
TRBV20-1	TRBJ1-5	-	-	TGCAGTGCTTACAGGGAATCTAGCAATCAGCCCCAGCATTTT	CSAYRESSNQPQHF
TRBV6-2/TRBV6-3	TRBJ1-5	-	few	TGTGCCAGCAGCTCTACGGGACAAGGGTGGCTCTCGAGGCATTTT	CASSSTGQGWLSRHF
TRBV11-3	TRBJ2-1	-	-	TGTGCCAGCAGCTGGGGTCGAAAGGCCAATGAGCAGTTCTTC	CASSWGRKANEQFF
TRBV6-5	TRBJ1-1	-	-	TGTGCCAGCAGTTACGGTCCCTTCCGCACTGAAGCTTTCTTT	CASSYGPFRTEAFF
TRBV7-6	TRBJ1-1	-	few	TGTGCCAGCAGCTTCCAGGGCCCGAACACTGAAGCTTTCTTT	CASSFQGPNTEAFF
TRBV15	TRBJ2-1	-	-	TGTGCCACCAGCAACATGGGCACGGGTCAAGGGGGTGAGCAGTTCTTC	CATSNMGTGQGGEQFF
TRBV7-3	TRBJ2-3	-	-	TGTGCCAGCAGCTCGGCCCCGGGGGTCACAGATACGCAGTATTTT	CASSSAPGVTDTQYF
TRBV5-4	TRBJ2-3	TRBD2	-	TGTGCCAGCAGCAAGCAGACTAGCGGGGGGGCAGATACGCAGTATTTT	CASSKQTSGGADTQYF
TRBV5-1	TRBJ1-2	TRBD1	-	TGCGCCAGCAGCTTTGCTTCGGTCACCGCAGGGGGCGGCTACACCTTC	CASSFASVTAGGGYTF
TRBV4-1	TRBJ1-4	-	few	TGCGCCAGCAGCCAAGTTAAGGGCAGGGGAAATGAAAAACTGTTTTTT	CASSQVKGRGNEKLFF
TRBV25-1	TRBJ1-2	-	-	TGTGCCAGCAGTGAATTCCCCTATGGCTACACCTTC	CASSEFPYGYTF
TRBV4-1	TRBJ2-4	-	-	TGCGCCAGCAGCCTTCAAGGGTCTGGGAAAAACATTCAGTACTTC	CASSLQGSGKNIQYF
TRBV2	TRBJ1-2	-	-	TGTGCCAGCAGCCCACAGTATGGCTACACCTTC	CASSPQYGYTF
TRBV20-1	TRBJ2-5	-	many	TGCAGTGCTAGACCGTTCGGGAAGACCCAGTACTTC	CSARPFGKTQYF
TRBV6-5	TRBJ2-3	-	-	TGTGCCAGCAGTTACGGGGTTAGCCCAGATACGCAGTATTTT	CASSYGVSPDTQYF
TRBV9	TRBJ2-6	TRBD2	few	TGTGCCAGCAGCCCAGAAGGCGGGGGGTCGTCTGGGGCCAACGTCCTGACTTTC	CASSPEGGGSSGANVLTF
TRBV20-1	TRBJ1-6	TRBD1	few	TGCAGTGCTAGCCAGGGGGATCATAATTCACCCCTCCACTTT	CSASQGDHNSPLHF
TRBV5-1	TRBJ1-6	-	-	TGCGCCAGCAGCGACCAGGGTTCACCCCTCCACTTT	CASSDQGSPLHF
TRBV7-2	TRBJ2-3	-	-	TGTGCCAGCAGCTTAGACACGGGCACAGATACGCAGTATTTT	CASSLDTGTDTQYF
TRBV5-4	TRBJ2-1	-	-	TGTGCCAGCAGCTCCAGCCGGAGGGGAAACAATGAGCAGTTCTTC	CASSSSRRGNNEQFF
TRBV19	TRBJ2-3	-	few	TGTGCCAGTAGTACAAATGAAGCAGATACGCAGTATTTT	CASSTNEADTQYF
TRBV5-4	TRBJ1-4	-	few	TGTGCCAGCAGCTTGGAGGTGGGGGCGGAAGAAAAACTGTTTTTT	CASSLEVGAEEKLFF
TRBV4-3	TRBJ2-1	TRBD2	-	TGCGCCAGCAGCCAAGGTTTCGGGCTAGCGGGGAGGGGTGAGCAGTTCTTC	CASSQGFGLAGRGEQFF
TRBV7-3	TRBJ2-3	TRBD2	few	TGTGCCAGCAGCTTACAAGCTACTAGCGGGGGAAGAACAGATACGCAGTATTTT	CASSLQATSGGRTDTQYF
TRBV2	TRBJ1-2	-	few	TGTGCCAGCAGGTTTAGTGGGAACTATGGCTACACCTTC	CASRFSGNYGYTF